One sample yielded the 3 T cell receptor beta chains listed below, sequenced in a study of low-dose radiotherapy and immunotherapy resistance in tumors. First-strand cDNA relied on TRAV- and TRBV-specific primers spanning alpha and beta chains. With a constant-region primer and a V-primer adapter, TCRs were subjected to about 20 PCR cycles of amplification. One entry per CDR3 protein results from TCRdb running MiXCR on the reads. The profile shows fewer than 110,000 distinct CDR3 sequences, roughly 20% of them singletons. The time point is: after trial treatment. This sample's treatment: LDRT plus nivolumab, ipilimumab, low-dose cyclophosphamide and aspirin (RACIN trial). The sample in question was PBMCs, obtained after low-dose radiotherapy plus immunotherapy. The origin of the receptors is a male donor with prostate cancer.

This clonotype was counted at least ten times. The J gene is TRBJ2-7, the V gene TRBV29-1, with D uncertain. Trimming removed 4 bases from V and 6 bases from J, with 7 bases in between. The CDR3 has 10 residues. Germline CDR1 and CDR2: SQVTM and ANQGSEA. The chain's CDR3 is CSVATVEQYF. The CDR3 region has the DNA TGCAGCGTTGCTACAGTCGAGCAGTACTTC.

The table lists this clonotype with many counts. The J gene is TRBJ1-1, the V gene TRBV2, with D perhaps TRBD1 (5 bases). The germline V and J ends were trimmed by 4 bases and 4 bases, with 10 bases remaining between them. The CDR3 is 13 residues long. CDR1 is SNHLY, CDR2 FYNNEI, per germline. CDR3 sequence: CASSVRGGTEAFF. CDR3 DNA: TGTGCCAGCAGTGTTCGGGGCGGCACTGAAGCTTTCTTT. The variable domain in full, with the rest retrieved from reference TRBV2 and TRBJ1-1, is EPEVTQTPSHQVTQMGQEVILRCVPISNHLYFYWYRQILGQKVEFLVSFYNNEISEKSEIFDDQFSVERPDGSNFTLKIRSTKLEDSAMYFCASSVRGGTEAFFGQGTRLTVV.

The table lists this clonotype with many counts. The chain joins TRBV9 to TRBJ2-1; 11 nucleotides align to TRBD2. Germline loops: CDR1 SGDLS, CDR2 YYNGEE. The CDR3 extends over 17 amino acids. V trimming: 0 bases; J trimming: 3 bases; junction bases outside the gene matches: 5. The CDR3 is CASSVATSGGIYNEQFF. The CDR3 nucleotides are TGTGCCAGCAGCGTAGCCACTAGCGGGGGCATCTACAATGAGCAGTTCTTC.